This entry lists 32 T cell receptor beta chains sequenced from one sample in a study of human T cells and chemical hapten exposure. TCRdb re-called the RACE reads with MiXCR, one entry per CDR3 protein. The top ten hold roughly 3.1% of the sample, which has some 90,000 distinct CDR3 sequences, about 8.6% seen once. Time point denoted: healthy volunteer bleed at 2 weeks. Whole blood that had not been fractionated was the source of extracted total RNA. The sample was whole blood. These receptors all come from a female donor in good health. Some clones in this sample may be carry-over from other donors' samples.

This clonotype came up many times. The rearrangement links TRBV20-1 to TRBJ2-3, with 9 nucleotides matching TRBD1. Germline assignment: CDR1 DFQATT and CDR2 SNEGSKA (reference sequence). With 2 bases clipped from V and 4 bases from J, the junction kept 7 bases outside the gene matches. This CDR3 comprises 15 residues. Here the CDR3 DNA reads TGCAGTGCTAGAACAGGGGGCTGGGGCGCAGATACGCAGTATTTT. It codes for CSARTGGWGADTQYF.

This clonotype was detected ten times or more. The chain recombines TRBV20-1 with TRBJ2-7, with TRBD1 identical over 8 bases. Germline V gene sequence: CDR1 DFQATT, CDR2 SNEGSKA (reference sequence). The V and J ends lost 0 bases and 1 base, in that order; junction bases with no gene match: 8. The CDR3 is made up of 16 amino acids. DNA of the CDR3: TGCAGTGCTAGAGATCTCGTGGACAGGGAGTCCTACGAGCAGTACTTC. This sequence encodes CSARDLVDRESYEQYF.

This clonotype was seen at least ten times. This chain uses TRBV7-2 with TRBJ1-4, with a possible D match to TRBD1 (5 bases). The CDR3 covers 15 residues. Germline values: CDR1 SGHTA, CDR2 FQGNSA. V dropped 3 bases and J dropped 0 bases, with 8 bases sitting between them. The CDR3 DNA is TGTGCCAGCAGCTTCACAGGCGCAACTAATGAAAAACTGTTTTTT. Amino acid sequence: CASSFTGATNEKLFF. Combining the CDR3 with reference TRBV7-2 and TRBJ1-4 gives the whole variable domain GAGVSQSPSNKVTEKGKDVELRCDPISGHTALYWYRQSLGQGLEFLIYFQGNSAPDKSGLPSDRFSAERTGGSVSTLTIQRTQQEDSAVYLCASSFTGATNEKLFFGSGTQLSVL.

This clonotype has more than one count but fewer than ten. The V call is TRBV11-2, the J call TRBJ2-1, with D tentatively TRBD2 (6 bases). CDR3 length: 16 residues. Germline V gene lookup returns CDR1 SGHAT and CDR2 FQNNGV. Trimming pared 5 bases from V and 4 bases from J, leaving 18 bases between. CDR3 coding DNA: TGTGCCAGCAGCCCGAAGTGGGGGGAAATATACAATGAGCAGTTCTTC. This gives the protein CASSPKWGEIYNEQFF.

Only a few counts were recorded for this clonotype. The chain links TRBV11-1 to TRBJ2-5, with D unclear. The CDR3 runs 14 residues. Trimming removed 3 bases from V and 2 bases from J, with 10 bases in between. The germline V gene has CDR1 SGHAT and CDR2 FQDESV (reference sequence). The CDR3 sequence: CASSFMNTQETQYF. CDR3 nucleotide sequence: TGTGCCAGCAGCTTCATGAACACGCAAGAGACCCAGTACTTC.

CDR3 in DNA: TGTGCCAGCAGCCCCGGGGGTGAGCAGTTCTTC. Amino acid sequence: CASSPGGEQFF. V is TRBV5-4 and J is TRBJ2-1, with D possibly matching TRBD2 (6 bases). CDR1 and CDR2 (germline): SGHNT, YYREEE (reference sequence). The CDR3 loop spans 11 amino acids. Trimming removed 4 bases at V and 9 bases at J, with 8 bases between.

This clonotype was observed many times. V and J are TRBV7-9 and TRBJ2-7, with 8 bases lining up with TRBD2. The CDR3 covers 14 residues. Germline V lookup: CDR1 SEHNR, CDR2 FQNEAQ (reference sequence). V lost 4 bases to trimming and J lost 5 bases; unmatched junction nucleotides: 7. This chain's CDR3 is CASSSVAGINEQYF. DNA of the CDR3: TGTGCCAGCAGCTCAGTAGCGGGAATAAACGAGCAGTACTTC.

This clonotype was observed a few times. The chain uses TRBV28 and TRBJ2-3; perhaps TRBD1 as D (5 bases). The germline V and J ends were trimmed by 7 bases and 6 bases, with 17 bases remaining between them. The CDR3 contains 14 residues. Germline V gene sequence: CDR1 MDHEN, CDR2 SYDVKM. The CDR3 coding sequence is TGTGCCAGCACAGGCAGGGTTTGGTTCGATACGCAGTATTTT. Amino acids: CASTGRVWFDTQYF.

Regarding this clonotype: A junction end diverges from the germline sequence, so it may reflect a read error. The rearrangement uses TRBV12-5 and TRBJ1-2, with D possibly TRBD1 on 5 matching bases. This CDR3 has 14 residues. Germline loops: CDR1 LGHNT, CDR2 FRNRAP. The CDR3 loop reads CGSGLVPTVRGYTF. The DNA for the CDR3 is TGTGGTAGTGGTTTGGTACCGACAGTTCGTGGCTACACCTTC.

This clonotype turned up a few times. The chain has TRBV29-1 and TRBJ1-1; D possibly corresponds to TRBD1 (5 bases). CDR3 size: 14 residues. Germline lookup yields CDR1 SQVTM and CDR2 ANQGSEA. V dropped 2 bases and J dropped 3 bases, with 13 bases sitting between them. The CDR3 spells CSVESRVRDTEAFF. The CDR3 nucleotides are TGCAGCGTTGAAAGCAGGGTGCGGGACACTGAAGCTTTCTTT.

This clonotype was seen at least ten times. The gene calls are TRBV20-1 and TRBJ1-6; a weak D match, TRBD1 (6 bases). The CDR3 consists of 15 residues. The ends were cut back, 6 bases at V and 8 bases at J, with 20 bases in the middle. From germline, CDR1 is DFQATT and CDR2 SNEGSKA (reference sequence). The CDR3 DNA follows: TGCAGTGCGAACAACAGGGACCGGCTTTATTCACCCCTCCACTTT. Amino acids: CSANNRDRLYSPLHF.

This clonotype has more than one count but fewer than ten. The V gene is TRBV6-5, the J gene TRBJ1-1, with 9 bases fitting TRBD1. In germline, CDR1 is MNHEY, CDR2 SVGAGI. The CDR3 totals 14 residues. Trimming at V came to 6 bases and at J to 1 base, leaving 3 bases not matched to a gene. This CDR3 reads CASRTGQGNTEAFF. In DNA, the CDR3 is TGTGCCAGCAGGACGGGACAGGGGAACACTGAAGCTTTCTTT.

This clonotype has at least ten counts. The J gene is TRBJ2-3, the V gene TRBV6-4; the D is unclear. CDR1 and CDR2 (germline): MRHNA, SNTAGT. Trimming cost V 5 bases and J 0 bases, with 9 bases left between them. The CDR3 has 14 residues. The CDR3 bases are TGTGCCAGCAGTAAAGAATCTAGCACAGATACGCAGTATTTT. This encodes CASSKESSTDTQYF.

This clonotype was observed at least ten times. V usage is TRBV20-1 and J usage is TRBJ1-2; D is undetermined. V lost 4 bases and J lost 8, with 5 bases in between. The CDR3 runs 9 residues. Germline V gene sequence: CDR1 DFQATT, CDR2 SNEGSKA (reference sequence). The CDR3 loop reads CSAIGGYTF. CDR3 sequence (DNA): TGCAGTGCTATAGGCGGCTACACCTTC.

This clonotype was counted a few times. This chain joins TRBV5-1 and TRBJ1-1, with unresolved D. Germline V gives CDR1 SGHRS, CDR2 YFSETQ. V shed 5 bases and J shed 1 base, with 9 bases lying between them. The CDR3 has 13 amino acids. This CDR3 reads CASRFGENTEAFF. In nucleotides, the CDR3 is TGCGCCAGCAGGTTCGGAGAGAACACTGAAGCTTTCTTT.

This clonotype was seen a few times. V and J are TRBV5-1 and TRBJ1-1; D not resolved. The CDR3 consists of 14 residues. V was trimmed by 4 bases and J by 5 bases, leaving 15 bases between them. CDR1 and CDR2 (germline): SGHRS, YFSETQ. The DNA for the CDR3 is TGCGCCAGCAGCCGCTTACATGGTCGGACTGAAGCTTTCTTT. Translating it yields CASSRLHGRTEAFF. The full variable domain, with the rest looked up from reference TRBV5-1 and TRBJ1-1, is KAGVTQTPRYLIKTRGQQVTLSCSPISGHRSVSWYQQTPGQGLQFLFEYFSETQRNKGNFPGRFSGRQFSNSRSEMNVSTLELGDSALYLCASSRLHGRTEAFFGQGTRLTVV.

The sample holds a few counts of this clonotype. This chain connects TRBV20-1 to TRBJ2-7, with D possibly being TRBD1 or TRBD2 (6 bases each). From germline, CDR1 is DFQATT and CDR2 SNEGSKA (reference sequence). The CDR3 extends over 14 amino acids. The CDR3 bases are TGCAGCGCGAATCTTGGGGGGCTGAACAACGAGCAGTACTTC. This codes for CSANLGGLNNEQYF.

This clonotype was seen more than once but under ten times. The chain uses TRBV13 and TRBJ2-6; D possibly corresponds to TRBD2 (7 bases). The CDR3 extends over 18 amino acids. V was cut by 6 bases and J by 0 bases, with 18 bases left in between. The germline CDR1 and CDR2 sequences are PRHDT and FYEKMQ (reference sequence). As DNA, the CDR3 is TGTGCCAGCAGGAAGGTACAGGGACTATACTCTGGGGCCAACGTCCTGACTTTC. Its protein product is CASRKVQGLYSGANVLTF.

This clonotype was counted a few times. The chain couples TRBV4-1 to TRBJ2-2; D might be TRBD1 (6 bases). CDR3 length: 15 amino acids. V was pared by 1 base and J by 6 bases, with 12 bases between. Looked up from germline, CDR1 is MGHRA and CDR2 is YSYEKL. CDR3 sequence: CASSQAPGASGELFF. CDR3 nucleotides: TGCGCCAGCAGCCAAGCGCCAGGGGCGTCCGGGGAGCTGTTTTTT.

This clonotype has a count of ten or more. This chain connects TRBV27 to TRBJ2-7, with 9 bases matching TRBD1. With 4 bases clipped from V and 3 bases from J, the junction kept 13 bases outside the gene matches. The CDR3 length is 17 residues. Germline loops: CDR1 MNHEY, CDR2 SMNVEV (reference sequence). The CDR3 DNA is TGTGCCAGCAGTTCTCACTCTGCGGGACAGGGATACTACGAGCAGTACTTC. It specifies CASSSHSAGQGYYEQYF.

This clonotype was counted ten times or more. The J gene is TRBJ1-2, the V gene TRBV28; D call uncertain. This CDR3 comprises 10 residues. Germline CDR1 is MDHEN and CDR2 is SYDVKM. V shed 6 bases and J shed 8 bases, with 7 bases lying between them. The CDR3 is CASRENGYTF. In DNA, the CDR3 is TGTGCCAGCAGAGAGAACGGCTACACCTTC.

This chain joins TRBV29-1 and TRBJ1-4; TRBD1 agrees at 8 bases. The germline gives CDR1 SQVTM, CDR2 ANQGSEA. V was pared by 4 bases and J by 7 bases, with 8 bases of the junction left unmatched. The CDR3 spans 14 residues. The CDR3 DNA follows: TGCAGCGTTGGAGGACAGGGCGGGAGTGAAAAACTGTTTTTT. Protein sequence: CSVGGQGGSEKLFF. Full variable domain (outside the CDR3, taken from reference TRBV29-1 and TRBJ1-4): SAVISQKPSRDICQRGTSLTIQCQVDSQVTMMFWYRQQPGQSLTLIATANQGSEATYESGFVIDKFPISRPNLTFSTLTVSNMSPEDSSIYLCSVGGQGGSEKLFFGSGTQLSVL.

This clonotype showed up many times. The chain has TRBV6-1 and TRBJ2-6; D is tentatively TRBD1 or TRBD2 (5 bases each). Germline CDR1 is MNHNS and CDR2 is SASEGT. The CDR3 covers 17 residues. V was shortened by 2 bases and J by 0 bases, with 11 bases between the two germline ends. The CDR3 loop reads CASSEYGASSGANVLTF. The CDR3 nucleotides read TGTGCCAGCAGTGAATACGGGGCGAGCTCTGGGGCCAACGTCCTGACTTTC.

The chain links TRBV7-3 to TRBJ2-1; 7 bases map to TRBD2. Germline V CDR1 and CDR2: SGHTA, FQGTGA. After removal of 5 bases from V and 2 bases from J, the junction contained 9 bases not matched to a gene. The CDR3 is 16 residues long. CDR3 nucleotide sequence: TGTGCCAGCAGCACCCCCAGCGGGGCCACCTACAATGAGCAGTTCTTC. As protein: CASSTPSGATYNEQFF.

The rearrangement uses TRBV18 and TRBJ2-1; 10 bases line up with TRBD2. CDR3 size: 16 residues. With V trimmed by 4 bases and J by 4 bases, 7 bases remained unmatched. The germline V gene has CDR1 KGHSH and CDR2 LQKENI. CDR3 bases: TGTGCCAGCTCACGTCTAGCGGGAGAGGTATACAATGAGCAGTTCTTC. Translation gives CASSRLAGEVYNEQFF.

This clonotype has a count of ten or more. The CDR3 sequence is CASSLQPKGNTGELFF. For the CDR3, the DNA is TGTGCCAGCAGCTTACAGCCAAAGGGGAACACCGGGGAGCTGTTTTTT. The V call is TRBV7-3, the J call TRBJ2-2; no reliable D call. The CDR3 sequence is 16 residues long. Trimming took 2 bases from V and 1 from J, leaving 11 bases between them. CDR1 and CDR2 (germline): SGHTA, FQGTGA. Drawing the rest from reference TRBV7-3 and TRBJ2-2, the complete variable domain is GAGVSQTPSNKVTEKGKYVELRCDPISGHTALYWYRQSLGQGPEFLIYFQGTGAADDSGLPNDRFFAVRPEGSVSTLKIQRTERGDSAVYLCASSLQPKGNTGELFFGEGSRLTVL.

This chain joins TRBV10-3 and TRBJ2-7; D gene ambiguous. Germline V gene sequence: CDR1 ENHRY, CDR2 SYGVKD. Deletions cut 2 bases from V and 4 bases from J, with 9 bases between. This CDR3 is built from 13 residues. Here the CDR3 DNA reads TGTGCCATCAGTGAGGGACGGAGATACGAGCAGTACTTC. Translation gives CAISEGRRYEQYF.

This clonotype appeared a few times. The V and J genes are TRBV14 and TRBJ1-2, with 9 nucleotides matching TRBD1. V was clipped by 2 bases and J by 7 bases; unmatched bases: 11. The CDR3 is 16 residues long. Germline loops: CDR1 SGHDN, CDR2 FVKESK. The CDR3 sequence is CASSQLQPGQGGGYTF. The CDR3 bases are TGTGCCAGCAGCCAACTTCAGCCGGGACAGGGAGGTGGCTACACCTTC.

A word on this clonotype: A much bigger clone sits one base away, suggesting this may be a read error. The CDR3 nucleotides are TGCGCCAGCAGCCCTGGGACAGGGAAAAACACCATATATTTT. It specifies CASSPGTGKNTIYF. The chain recombines TRBV5-1 with TRBJ1-3; 9 bases agree with TRBD1. The V segment lost 4 bases and the J segment 6 bases; nucleotides outside the gene matches: 5. In germline, CDR1 is SGHRS, CDR2 YFSETQ. The CDR3 has 14 amino acids.

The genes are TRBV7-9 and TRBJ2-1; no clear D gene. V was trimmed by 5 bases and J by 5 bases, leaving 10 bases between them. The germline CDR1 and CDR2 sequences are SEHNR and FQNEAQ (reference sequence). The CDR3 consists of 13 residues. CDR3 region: CASSLAAHNEQFF. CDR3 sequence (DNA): TGTGCCAGCAGCCTCGCAGCCCACAATGAGCAGTTCTTC.

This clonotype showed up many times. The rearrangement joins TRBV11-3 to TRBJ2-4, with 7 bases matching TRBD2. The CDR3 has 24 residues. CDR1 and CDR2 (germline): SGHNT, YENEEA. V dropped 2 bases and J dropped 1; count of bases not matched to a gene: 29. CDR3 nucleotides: TGTGCCAGCAGCTTACCGGTTCAGGGTGTTGGCGGGAGTAGAAAAAGTCGGGCCAAAAACATTCAGTACTTC. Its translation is CASSLPVQGVGGSRKSRAKNIQYF. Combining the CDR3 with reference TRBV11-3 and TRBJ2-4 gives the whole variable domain EAGVVQSPRYKIIEKKQPVAFWCNPISGHNTLYWYLQNLGQGPELLIRYENEEAVDDSQLPKDRFSAERLKGVDSTLKIQPAELGDSAVYLCASSLPVQGVGGSRKSRAKNIQYFGAGTRLSVL.

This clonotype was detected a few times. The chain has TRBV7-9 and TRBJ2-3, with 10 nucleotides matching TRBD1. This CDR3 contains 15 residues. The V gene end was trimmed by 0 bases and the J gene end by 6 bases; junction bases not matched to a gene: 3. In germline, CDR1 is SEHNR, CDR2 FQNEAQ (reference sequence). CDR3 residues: CASSLAGQGLDTQYF. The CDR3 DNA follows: TGTGCCAGCAGCTTAGCGGGACAGGGGTTGGATACGCAGTATTTT.